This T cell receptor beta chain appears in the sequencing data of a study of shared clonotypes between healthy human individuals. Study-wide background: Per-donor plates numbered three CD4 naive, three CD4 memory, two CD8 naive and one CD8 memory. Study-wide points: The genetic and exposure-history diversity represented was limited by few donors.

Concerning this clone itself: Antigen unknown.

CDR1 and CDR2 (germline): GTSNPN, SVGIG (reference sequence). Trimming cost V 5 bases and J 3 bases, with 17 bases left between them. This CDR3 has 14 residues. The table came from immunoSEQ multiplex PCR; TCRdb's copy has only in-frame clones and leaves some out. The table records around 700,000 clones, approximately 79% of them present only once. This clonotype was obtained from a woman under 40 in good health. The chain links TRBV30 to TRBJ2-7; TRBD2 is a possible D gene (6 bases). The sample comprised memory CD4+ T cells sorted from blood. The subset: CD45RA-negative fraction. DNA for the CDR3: TGTGCCTGGGCGAGAGGAGGGCTAGTCTACGAGCAGTACTTC. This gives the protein CAWARGGLVYEQYF.